The rows below give T cell receptor beta chains drawn from one sample of a study of T cells in Graves' hyperthyroidism and ophthalmopathy. TCRdb re-derived calls from the multiplex PCR reads in MiXCR, one entry per CDR3 protein. This table has about 570,000 distinct CDR3 sequences, 13% to 15% appearing once. Sequenced: blood. The receptors come from a woman aged 40 to 55 with Graves' hyperthyroidism. Each CDR3 is given with its conserved first and last residue. The order of the fields is clone size, D gene, V gene, J gene, CDR3 protein, CDR3 DNA. D genes are given only for firm matches. Not all rows give a size; the values are once, few, many and, for expanded clones, a class.

clone_size: few
d_call: NA
v_call: TRBV29-1
j_call: TRBJ2-2
cdr3_aa: CSVDLTGPTGELFF
cdr3_nt: TGCAGCGTTGACCTGACAGGCCCCACCGGGGAGCTGTTTTTT

clone_size: many
d_call: TRBD2
v_call: TRBV27
j_call: TRBJ2-5
cdr3_aa: CASSFSSGRAGETQYF
cdr3_nt: TGTGCCAGCAGTTTCTCTAGCGGGAGGGCGGGAGAGACCCAGTACTTC

clone_size: many
d_call: NA
v_call: TRBV2
j_call: TRBJ2-6
cdr3_aa: CASMVAGANVLTF
cdr3_nt: TGTGCCAGCATGGTGGCTGGGGCCAACGTCCTGACTTTC

clone_size: many
d_call: NA
v_call: TRBV2
j_call: TRBJ2-2
cdr3_aa: CASSSTYIPRTSRTGELFF
cdr3_nt: TGTGCCAGCAGCTCAACGTATATTCCTCGGACCTCGAGAACCGGGGAGCTGTTTTTT

clone_size: many
d_call: NA
v_call: TRBV28
j_call: TRBJ2-7
cdr3_aa: CASSLFFSGDPSYEQYF
cdr3_nt: TGTGCCAGCAGTTTATTTTTTTCGGGGGATCCTTCCTACGAGCAGTACTTC

clone_size: NA
d_call: TRBD1
v_call: TRBV13
j_call: TRBJ1-4
cdr3_aa: CASSYGTGKLFF
cdr3_nt: TGTGCCAGCAGCTACGGGACAGGAAAACTGTTTTTT

clone_size: many
d_call: NA
v_call: TRBV10-2
j_call: TRBJ2-5
cdr3_aa: CASKERGRNQETQYF
cdr3_nt: TGCGCCAGCAAGGAAAGAGGAAGAAACCAAGAGACCCAGTACTTC

clone_size: many
d_call: NA
v_call: TRBV11-3
j_call: TRBJ1-1
cdr3_aa: CASSTRLSSTEAFF
cdr3_nt: TGTGCCAGCAGCACCCGCCTTTCGAGCACTGAAGCTTTCTTT

clone_size: few
d_call: NA
v_call: TRBV20-1
j_call: TRBJ1-1
cdr3_aa: CSARLGTEAFF
cdr3_nt: TGCAGTGCTAGATTAGGCACTGAAGCTTTCTTT

clone_size: many
d_call: TRBD2
v_call: TRBV20-1
j_call: TRBJ2-7
cdr3_aa: CSAREILAGIEQYF
cdr3_nt: TGCAGTGCTAGAGAGATCTTAGCGGGAATAGAGCAGTACTTC

clone_size: many
d_call: TRBD1
v_call: TRBV12-3/TRBV12-4
j_call: TRBJ1-2
cdr3_aa: CASSLRQGIGYTF
cdr3_nt: TGTGCCAGCAGTTTGCGACAGGGCATCGGCTACACCTTC

clone_size: NA
d_call: NA
v_call: TRBV6-2/TRBV6-3
j_call: TRBJ2-2
cdr3_aa: CASSSKGPAGELFF
cdr3_nt: TGTGCCAGCAGTTCGAAAGGCCCGGCCGGGGAGCTGTTTTTT

clone_size: many
d_call: NA
v_call: TRBV18
j_call: TRBJ2-3
cdr3_aa: CASSPLGPGGSTDTQYF
cdr3_nt: TGTGCCAGCTCACCACTGGGTCCGGGTGGAAGCACAGATACGCAGTATTTT

clone_size: many
d_call: NA
v_call: TRBV28
j_call: TRBJ2-7
cdr3_aa: CASSFDAGTPFYEQYF
cdr3_nt: TGTGCCAGCAGTTTCGACGCCGGGACACCTTTTTACGAGCAGTACTTC

clone_size: many
d_call: NA
v_call: TRBV20-1
j_call: TRBJ2-7
cdr3_aa: CSASKGPGSYEQYF
cdr3_nt: TGCAGTGCTTCGAAGGGTCCTGGCTCCTACGAGCAGTACTTC

clone_size: few
d_call: TRBD1
v_call: TRBV5-6
j_call: TRBJ2-5
cdr3_aa: CASSLATGMLETQYF
cdr3_nt: TGTGCCAGCAGCTTGGCGACAGGGATGTTGGAGACCCAGTACTTC

clone_size: many
d_call: NA
v_call: TRBV10-3
j_call: TRBJ2-3
cdr3_aa: CAISEVSADTQYF
cdr3_nt: TGTGCCATCAGTGAGGTCAGCGCAGATACGCAGTATTTT

clone_size: NA
d_call: TRBD1
v_call: TRBV19
j_call: TRBJ1-5
cdr3_aa: CASSMQRDRGHGNQPQHF
cdr3_nt: TGTGCCAGTAGTATGCAACGGGACAGGGGTCACGGCAATCAGCCCCAGCATTTT

clone_size: few
d_call: TRBD2
v_call: TRBV2
j_call: TRBJ2-1
cdr3_aa: CASGLAGGAEQFF
cdr3_nt: TGTGCCAGCGGACTAGCGGGAGGGGCTGAGCAGTTCTTC

clone_size: NA
d_call: TRBD2
v_call: TRBV10-3
j_call: TRBJ2-1
cdr3_aa: CAISPTSGRNNEQFF
cdr3_nt: TGTGCCATCAGTCCGACTAGCGGGAGAAACAATGAGCAGTTCTTC

clone_size: many
d_call: NA
v_call: TRBV29-1
j_call: TRBJ2-5
cdr3_aa: CSVSSGARETQYF
cdr3_nt: TGCAGCGTTTCTTCGGGGGCGAGGGAGACCCAGTACTTC

clone_size: many
d_call: TRBD1
v_call: TRBV12-3/TRBV12-4
j_call: TRBJ2-7
cdr3_aa: CASSLGQGSNPYEQYF
cdr3_nt: TGTGCCAGCAGTTTGGGACAGGGCTCAAACCCTTACGAGCAGTACTTC

clone_size: NA
d_call: TRBD2
v_call: TRBV5-1
j_call: TRBJ2-3
cdr3_aa: CASSPRLAGPTDTQYF
cdr3_nt: TGCGCCAGCAGCCCACGACTAGCGGGACCCACAGATACGCAGTATTTT

clone_size: many
d_call: NA
v_call: TRBV12-3/TRBV12-4
j_call: TRBJ2-3
cdr3_aa: CASSPDSDTQYF
cdr3_nt: TGTGCCAGCAGCCCGGACTCGGATACGCAGTATTTT

clone_size: few
d_call: TRBD2
v_call: TRBV5-6
j_call: TRBJ2-1
cdr3_aa: CASSFAVLAGNEQFF
cdr3_nt: TGTGCCAGCAGCTTTGCGGTGCTAGCGGGAAATGAGCAGTTCTTC

clone_size: NA
d_call: TRBD2
v_call: TRBV15
j_call: TRBJ2-2
cdr3_aa: CATSRDKSGLVAGELFF
cdr3_nt: TGTGCCACCAGCAGAGATAAGTCAGGACTAGTGGCCGGGGAGCTGTTTTTT

clone_size: NA
d_call: NA
v_call: TRBV6-1
j_call: TRBJ2-2
cdr3_aa: CASSERLNTGELFF
cdr3_nt: TGTGCCAGCAGTGAGAGACTCAACACCGGGGAGCTGTTTTTT

clone_size: NA
d_call: NA
v_call: TRBV4-1
j_call: TRBJ1-6
cdr3_aa: CASSQEGANYNSPLHF
cdr3_nt: TGCGCCAGCAGCCAAGAAGGGGCGAACTATAATTCACCCCTCCACTTT

clone_size: few
d_call: TRBD2
v_call: TRBV4-1
j_call: TRBJ2-7
cdr3_aa: CASSQDPGTRYEQYF
cdr3_nt: TGCGCCAGCAGCCAAGACCCCGGGACTAGGTACGAGCAGTACTTC

clone_size: NA
d_call: TRBD1
v_call: TRBV15
j_call: TRBJ2-7
cdr3_aa: CATSRDLGTAPTEQYF
cdr3_nt: TGTGCCACCAGCAGAGATCTTGGGACAGCCCCTACTGAGCAGTACTTC

clone_size: few
d_call: TRBD2
v_call: TRBV27
j_call: TRBJ2-3
cdr3_aa: CASSWLAGVTDTQYF
cdr3_nt: TGTGCCAGCAGTTGGCTAGCGGGAGTTACAGATACGCAGTATTTT

clone_size: many
d_call: NA
v_call: TRBV7-2
j_call: TRBJ1-3
cdr3_aa: CASSLAETYSGNTIYF
cdr3_nt: TGTGCCAGCAGCTTAGCTGAGACGTACTCTGGAAACACCATATATTTT

clone_size: NA
d_call: NA
v_call: TRBV28
j_call: TRBJ1-3
cdr3_aa: CASSLLPGSSGNTIYF
cdr3_nt: TGTGCCAGCAGTTTACTACCGGGCTCCTCTGGAAACACCATATATTTT

clone_size: many
d_call: NA
v_call: TRBV5-1
j_call: TRBJ2-7
cdr3_aa: CASSLDLATPGEQYF
cdr3_nt: TGCGCCAGCAGCTTGGACCTAGCGACCCCGGGCGAGCAGTACTTC

clone_size: few
d_call: NA
v_call: TRBV28
j_call: TRBJ2-7
cdr3_aa: CASSYFGGDSYEQYF
cdr3_nt: TGTGCCAGCAGTTACTTTGGAGGGGACTCCTACGAGCAGTACTTC

clone_size: many
d_call: TRBD2
v_call: TRBV7-2
j_call: TRBJ2-1
cdr3_aa: CASSLGVAGGKSYNEQFF
cdr3_nt: TGTGCCAGCAGCTTAGGAGTAGCGGGAGGGAAGTCTTACAATGAGCAGTTCTTC

clone_size: few
d_call: TRBD1
v_call: TRBV28
j_call: TRBJ2-7
cdr3_aa: CASSRGFSYEQYF
cdr3_nt: TGTGCCAGCAGCAGGGGGTTCTCCTACGAGCAGTACTTC

clone_size: few
d_call: NA
v_call: TRBV9
j_call: TRBJ1-4
cdr3_aa: CASSVGASTAHNEKLFF
cdr3_nt: TGTGCCAGCAGCGTAGGAGCTTCGACAGCGCATAATGAAAAACTGTTTTTT